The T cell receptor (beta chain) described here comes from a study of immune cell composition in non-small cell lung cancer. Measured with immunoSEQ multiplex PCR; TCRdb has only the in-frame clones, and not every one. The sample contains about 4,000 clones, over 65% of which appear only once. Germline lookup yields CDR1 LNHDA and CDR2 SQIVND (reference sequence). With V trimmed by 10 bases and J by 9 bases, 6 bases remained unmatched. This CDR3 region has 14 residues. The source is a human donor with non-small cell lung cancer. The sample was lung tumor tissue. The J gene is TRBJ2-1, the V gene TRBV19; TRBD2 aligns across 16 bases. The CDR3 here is CATGTSGGVGEQFF. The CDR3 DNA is TGTGCCACCGGGACTAGCGGGGGGGTGGGTGAGCAGTTCTTC.